This T cell receptor (beta chain) was identified in a study of beta chain features in type 1 diabetes. Study findings and constraints: Sampled from patients, naive, central memory and Treg TCRB repertoires appeared more similar than those sampled from healthy donors. TCRB CDR3s from Type 1 diabetes patients were moderately but significantly shorter in all four CD4+ subsets.

TCRB transcripts that were expressed got sequenced, as all of the isolated RNA had been reverse transcribed. Method: immunoSEQ multiplex PCR; TCRdb's copy keeps in-frame clones and lacks some. This table holds hundreds of thousands of clones, around 15% found once. With respect to this clone: Antigen unknown.

Sequencing was carried out using naive CD4+ T cells from blood. This clonotype was obtained from a man younger than 30 in good health.

The CDR3 coding sequence is TGTGCCAGCAGACCAGGGACAGGCCATCAGTACTTC. It yields the protein CASRPGTGHQYF. The chain has TRBV6-5 and TRBJ2-4; 8 bases match TRBD1. Trimming at V came to 6 bases and at J to 12 bases, leaving 7 bases not matched to a gene. Germline CDR1 and CDR2: MNHEY and SVGAGI. The CDR3 is 12 amino acids.